This TCR beta chain was recorded in a study of blood T cell repertoires in COVID-19 (dated by TCRdb to between 2020 and 2021). The study in broad terms: Samples covering the acute and convalescent phases of COVID-19 were provided by collaborators in the United States, Italy and Spain. The material from the prospective study consisted of cDNA or gDNA derived from T cells, B-cell-depleted T cells, or PBMCs. The sample metadata nearly always contained a de-identified subject ID, COVID-19 status, age in years and sex. A freely available public database, intended as a resource for researchers studying the immune response to SARS-CoV-2, is where the repertoires were released. The samples were drawn from the first 160 participants of the ongoing ImmuneRACE study and from 1,200 or so subjects provided by 6 global collaborators. Subjects who had been exposed to COVID-19, were actively infected with it, or had recovered from it provided the deeply sampled blood TCRbeta repertoires that made up the dataset. Where available, HLA class I and class II types were taken from metadata supplied by the sample provider and were not determined by assay-based typing.

In the case of this clone: It lacks a known antigen. Base qualities were left out, and no much larger clone turns up one base away.

Findings and caveats that apply to the study as a whole: Clinical and demographic metadata were provided uncurated, with the amount varying by source and participant.

TCRbeta CDR3 regions were amplified from genomic DNA using the immunoSEQ Assay, a bias-controlled multiplex PCR. In the authors' own workflow: The number of nucleated cells in each sample was estimated by amplification of reference gene primers within the assay. To quantify the absolute abundance of each unique TCRbeta CDR3 rearrangement, sequence reads were collapsed and filtered. For each sample, productive Simpson clonality was calculated as the square root of Simpson's diversity index across productive rearrangements. Entries here come from immuneACCESS through TCRdb and include only in-frame sequences with V and J called. Some clones fail to appear in such tables; in the studies checked, an unresolved V gene covers under half of the shortfall, and the cause of the remainder is unknown. The DNA was the basis for D and trimming; V, J and clone size are from that table. In this sample the table shows about 37,000 clones, around 90% of which occur a single time. The top ten hold roughly 6.1% of the sample.

Whole blood was collected in K2EDTA tubes by collaborating institutions according to the institutions' own protocols. For TCRbeta analysis, collaborators shipped samples in one of three forms: frozen whole blood, isolated PBMCs, or DNA extracted from either of those sample types. In the germline V gene (reference sequence), CDR1 corresponds to LNHDA and CDR2 to SQIVND. The CDR3, from cysteine to phenylalanine, totals 13 residues. The entry retains the CDR3 DNA only, 39 bases that are in frame from base 1. Relative to germline, V is missing 6 bases and J is missing 3 bases, with 4 bases of the junction outside any gene match.

This receptor was obtained from a human donor in a cohort sampled during active COVID-19. Sequencing was performed on peripheral blood. The chain is encoded by TRBV19 joined to TRBJ1-2; the central 7 bases match TRBD1. CDR3 reads: CASSYRGDYGYTF. The DNA sequence is TGTGCCAGTAGCTACAGGGGAGACTATGGCTACACCTTC.